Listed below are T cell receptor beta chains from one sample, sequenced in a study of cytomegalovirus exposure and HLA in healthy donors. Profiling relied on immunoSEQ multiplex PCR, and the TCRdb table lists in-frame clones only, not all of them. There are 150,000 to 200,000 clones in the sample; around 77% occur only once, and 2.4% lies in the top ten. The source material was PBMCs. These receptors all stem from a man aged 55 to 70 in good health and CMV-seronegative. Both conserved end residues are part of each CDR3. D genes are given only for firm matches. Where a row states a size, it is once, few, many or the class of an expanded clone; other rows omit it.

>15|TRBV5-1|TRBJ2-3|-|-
TGCGCCAGCAGCTCGGACAGCTATAGCACGGATACGCAGTATTTT
CASSSDSYSTDTQYF
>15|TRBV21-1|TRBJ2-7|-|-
TGTGCCAGCAGAGGGGCAGGATCAGCACAGGCCGAGCAGTACTTC
CASRGAGSAQAEQYF
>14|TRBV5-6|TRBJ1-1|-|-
TGTGCCAGCAGCTTGGCGGCGGGGGGCACTGAAGCTTTCTTT
CASSLAAGGTEAFF
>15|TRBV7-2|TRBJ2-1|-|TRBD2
TGTGCCAGCAGCTTGAGCGGGAGGGCCGGCAATGAGCAGTTCTTC
CASSLSGRAGNEQFF
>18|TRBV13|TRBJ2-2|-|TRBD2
TGTGCCAGCAGCCCATCCGGGACTAGCGGGAAGGACACCGGGGAGCTGTTTTTT
CASSPSGTSGKDTGELFF
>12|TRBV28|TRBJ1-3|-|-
TGTGCCAGCAGTTCTAGGGGTCGAGTTTCATATTTT
CASSSRGRVSYF
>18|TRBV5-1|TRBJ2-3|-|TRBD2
TGCGCCAGCAGTTATGGACTAGCGGGAGGATCAGACACAGATACGCAGTATTTT
CASSYGLAGGSDTDTQYF
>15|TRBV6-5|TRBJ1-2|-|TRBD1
TGTGCCAGCAGTCCTCGGACAGGTTCTAACTATGGCTACACCTTC
CASSPRTGSNYGYTF
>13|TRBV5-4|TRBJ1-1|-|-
TGTGCCAGCAGTTCACAACTGAACACTGAAGCTTTCTTT
CASSSQLNTEAFF
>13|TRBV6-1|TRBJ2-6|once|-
TGTGCCAGCAGTTTAGACAGGGCCAACGTCCTGACTTTC
CASSLDRANVLTF
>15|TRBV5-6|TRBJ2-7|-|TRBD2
TGTGCCAGCAGCTTAAGGACTAGCGGGGCCTACGAGCAGTACTTC
CASSLRTSGAYEQYF
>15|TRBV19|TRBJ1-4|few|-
TGTGCCAGTAGTACGAATCAGGCGTCGAACGAAAAACTGTTTTTT
CASSTNQASNEKLFF
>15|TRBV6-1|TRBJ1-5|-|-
TGTGCCCACGCCGAGGAGGGGAGAGGTGGACAGCCCCAGCATTTT
CAHAEEGRGGQPQHF
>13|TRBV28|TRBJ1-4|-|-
TGTGCCAGCAGTCTACTTATTAATGAAAAACTGTTTTTT
CASSLLINEKLFF
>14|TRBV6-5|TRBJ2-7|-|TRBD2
TGTGCCAGCCAACCCTTAGCGGGATCCAACGAGCAGTACTTC
CASQPLAGSNEQYF
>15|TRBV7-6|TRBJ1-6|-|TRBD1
TGTGCCAGCAGCCCCGGGACAGTCAATAATTCACCCCTCAACTTT
CASSPGTVNNSPLNF
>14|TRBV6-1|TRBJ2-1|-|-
TGTGCCAGCAGTGAGGGGACTGGCTACAATGAGCAGTTCTTC
CASSEGTGYNEQFF
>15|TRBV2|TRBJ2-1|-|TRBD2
TGTGCCAGCAGTCCGGGACTAGCGTTTTACAATGAGCAGTTCTTC
CASSPGLAFYNEQFF
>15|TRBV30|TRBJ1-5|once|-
TGTGCCTGGAGTGAGGAGGGTAGGGGCAATCAGCCCCAGCATTTT
CAWSEEGRGNQPQHF
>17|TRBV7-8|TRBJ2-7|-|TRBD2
TGTGCCAGCAGCTTAGGGGATATGGCGGGAGGGCCTTACGAGCAGTACTTC
CASSLGDMAGGPYEQYF
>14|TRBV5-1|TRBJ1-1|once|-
TGCGCCAGCAGCTCGGACACAGGACGCACTGAAGCTTTCTTT
CASSSDTGRTEAFF
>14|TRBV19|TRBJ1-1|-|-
TGTGCCAGTAGTTTCAGGGGCCTGAACACTGAAGCTTTCTTT
CASSFRGLNTEAFF
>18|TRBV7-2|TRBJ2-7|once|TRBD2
TGTGCCAGCAGCTCCGGGTTGGGGTATGGGGGACTAGACTACGAGCAGTACTTC
CASSSGLGYGGLDYEQYF
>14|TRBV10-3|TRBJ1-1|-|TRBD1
TGTGCCATCAGTGGGACAGGGGGCCACACTGAAGCTTTCTTT
CAISGTGGHTEAFF
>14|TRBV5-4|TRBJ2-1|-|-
TGTGCCAGCACACTCACAGGTCAGGACAATGAGCAGTTCTTC
CASTLTGQDNEQFF
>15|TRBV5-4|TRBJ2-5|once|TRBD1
TGTGCCAGCAGCTTCCCTGGACAGGGGACGGGGACCCAGTACTTC
CASSFPGQGTGTQYF
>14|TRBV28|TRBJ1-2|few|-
TGTGCCAGCAGTACCCGACAGGCCCCCTATGGCTACACCTTC
CASSTRQAPYGYTF